This T cell receptor (beta chain) comes out of a study of somatic mutations in cytotoxic T cells in rheumatoid arthritis. This table comes from immunoSEQ multiplex PCR, and its TCRdb copy is limited to in-frame clones, with some not included. The data contain about 12,000 clones, 80% of them singletons. The control group consisted of 15 to 20 healthy blood donors, whose median age was approximately 58 years (range about 20-80) and of whom 55% were female. The source is a man aged 50-60 years in good health. What was sequenced was CD8+ T cells sorted from blood.

As DNA, the CDR3 is TGTGCCAGCAGCTTAGCTCCAGGGAGCTCCTACGAGCAGTACTTC. Its protein product is CASSLAPGSSYEQYF. The genes are TRBV7-3 and TRBJ2-7; TRBD1 or TRBD2 may be the D gene (5 bases each). V was cut by 2 bases and J by 0 bases, with 11 bases left in between. The CDR3 runs 15 residues. The germline V gene has CDR1 SGHTA and CDR2 FQGTGA.